These 14 T cell receptor beta chains originate from one sample sequenced in a study of cytomegalovirus exposure and HLA in healthy donors. 60 Vbeta and 13 Jbeta primers were used in PCR. The table came from immunoSEQ multiplex PCR; TCRdb's copy has only in-frame clones and leaves some out. The sample holds 120,000 or so clones, nearly 80% seen once. Sequencing was done on a sample of PBMCs. These receptors all stem from a woman in her thirties or forties in good health and CMV-seronegative.

The chain links TRBV7-2 to TRBJ2-3; 7 bases are shared with TRBD1. With 1 base clipped from V and 2 bases from J, the junction kept 6 bases outside the gene matches. The germline gives CDR1 SGHTA, CDR2 FQGNSA. The CDR3 consists of 16 residues. The CDR3 is CASSLGQGQVTDTQYF. The CDR3 DNA follows: TGTGCCAGCAGCTTAGGCCAAGGACAGGTCACAGATACGCAGTATTTT. The full variable domain, with the rest looked up from reference TRBV7-2 and TRBJ2-3, is GAGVSQSPSNKVTEKGKDVELRCDPISGHTALYWYRQSLGQGLEFLIYFQGNSAPDKSGLPSDRFSAERTGGSVSTLTIQRTQQEDSAVYLCASSLGQGQVTDTQYFGPGTRLTVL.

As regards this clone: At one of its ends the junction is not consistent with the germline gene, which may arise from a read error. The chain links TRBV7-9 to TRBJ2-2; 9 nucleotides align to TRBD2. Germline CDR1 and CDR2: SEHNR and FQNEAQ (reference sequence). The CDR3 is made up of 14 amino acids. The CDR3 protein is CSSSFTSGTGELFF. CDR3 DNA sequence: TGTTCCAGCAGCTTTACTAGCGGGACCGGGGAGCTGTTTTTT.

The V and J genes are TRBV14 and TRBJ1-2; 9 bases line up with TRBD1. The CDR3 extends over 14 amino acids. Looked up from germline, CDR1 is SGHDN and CDR2 is FVKESK. The V and J ends lost 2 bases and 3 bases, in that order; junction bases with no gene match: 1. This CDR3 is CASSQTGGYYGYTF. The CDR3 DNA reads TGTGCCAGCAGCCAAACAGGGGGCTACTATGGCTACACCTTC.

The CDR3 protein is CASSQVGGSEQFF. The CDR3 DNA reads as TGCGCCAGCAGCCAAGTTGGGGGCAGTGAGCAGTTCTTC. V gene TRBV4-3 combines with J gene TRBJ2-1; weak D call: TRBD1 (6 bases). Germline V CDR1 and CDR2: LGHNA, YSLEER. The CDR3 consists of 13 residues. Trimming took 1 base from V and 9 from J, leaving 10 bases between them.

The gene calls are TRBV4-2 and TRBJ2-5, with 10 bases fitting TRBD1. Germline loops: CDR1 LGHNA, CDR2 YNFKEQ. This CDR3 is built from 17 residues. J lost 1 base, V lost 0 bases, and 5 bases had no gene match. The CDR3 protein is CASSQELGTGVQETQYF. The CDR3 DNA follows: TGTGCCAGCAGCCAAGAACTCGGGACAGGGGTCCAAGAGACCCAGTACTTC.

The V call is TRBV11-2, the J call TRBJ1-5; 8 bases are a match to TRBD1. The V gene's germline CDR1 is SGHAT and CDR2 FQNNGV. The V gene end was trimmed by 0 bases and the J gene end by 7 bases; junction bases not matched to a gene: 8. The CDR3 sequence is 16 residues long. The CDR3 nucleotides read TGTGCCAGCAGCTTAGACTTCCGGGACAGGAGGCAGCCCCAGCATTTT. Amino acids: CASSLDFRDRRQPQHF.

The rearrangement links TRBV6-1 to TRBJ1-3; D remains ambiguous. With 3 bases removed from V and 0 bases from J, the gap between germline ends came to 12 bases. Germline values: CDR1 MNHNS, CDR2 SASEGT. The CDR3 runs to 16 residues. The CDR3 DNA is TGTGCCAGCAGTGACAGGACGGGGAGCTCTGGAAACACCATATATTTT. It codes for CASSDRTGSSGNTIYF.

The chain recombines TRBV7-8 with TRBJ2-7; 7 bases fit TRBD1. Germline V lookup: CDR1 SGHVS, CDR2 FQNEAQ. V dropped 2 bases and J dropped 5; count of bases not matched to a gene: 9. CDR3 size: 15 residues. The CDR3 sequence: CASSLSGTATHEQYF. The CDR3 DNA reads as TGTGCCAGCAGCTTATCTGGGACAGCGACCCACGAGCAGTACTTC.

The chain uses TRBV5-1 and TRBJ2-2; 8 bases match TRBD1. In germline, CDR1 is SGHRS, CDR2 YFSETQ. The CDR3 sequence is 14 residues long. Trimming at V came to 4 bases and at J to 8 bases, leaving 7 bases not matched to a gene. The CDR3 loop is CASSTDRVSGELFF. The CDR3, as DNA: TGCGCCAGCAGCACGGACAGGGTGTCTGGGGAGCTGTTTTTT.

The chain is built from TRBV7-8 and TRBJ1-5; possibly TRBD1 for D (5 bases). The length of the CDR3 is 14 residues. V lost 4 bases and J 2 bases, leaving 9 bases between the germline ends. In germline, CDR1 is SGHVS, CDR2 FQNEAQ. CDR3 DNA: TGTGCCAGCAGCTCCAGGGTGGGCAATCAGCCCCAGCATTTT. Its protein product is CASSSRVGNQPQHF.

This chain connects TRBV2 to TRBJ2-1; D gene uncertain. This CDR3 spans 14 amino acids. Between the trimmed V and J ends, which lost 0 bases and 9 bases, there was a span of 12 bases. Germline-derived CDR1 and CDR2 are SNHLY and FYNNEI. The DNA of the CDR3 is TGTGCCAGCAGTGAAGCGGCCGGGTTCGGTGAGCAGTTCTTC. Its protein is CASSEAAGFGEQFF. Full variable domain (missing parts from reference TRBV2 and TRBJ2-1): EPEVTQTPSHQVTQMGQEVILRCVPISNHLYFYWYRQILGQKVEFLVSFYNNEISEKSEIFDDQFSVERPDGSNFTLKIRSTKLEDSAMYFCASSEAAGFGEQFFGPGTRLTVL.

This clone appeared once. V and J are TRBV11-2 and TRBJ1-6, with no clear D. The germline CDR1 and CDR2 sequences are SGHAT and FQNNGV. There are 15 residues in the CDR3. Deletions cut 2 bases from V and 5 bases from J, with 10 bases between. CDR3 sequence (DNA): TGTGCCAGCAGCTTATTCCGGGGAGATAATTCACCCCTCCACTTT. Amino acids: CASSLFRGDNSPLHF.

The chain is built from TRBV21-1 and TRBJ2-1; the table's D gene call, TRBD2, was not cross checked with the DNA. TRBV21-1 counts as a pseudogene. This CDR3 contains 16 residues. Here the CDR3 reads CASSRGLAGRYNEQFF. As DNA, the CDR3 is TGTGCCAGCAGCAGGGGACTAGCGGGTCGCTACAATGAGCAGTTCTTC.

This clone was found once. Here the CDR3 DNA reads TGTGCCAGCAGTGCTAGTGGTCTAGCGGACTACGAGCAGTACTTC. It specifies CASSASGLADYEQYF. V gene TRBV2 combines with J gene TRBJ2-7, with 7 nucleotides matching TRBD2. The CDR3 sequence is 15 residues long. The V gene end was trimmed by 4 bases and the J gene end by 3 bases; junction bases not matched to a gene: 9. Germline CDR1 and CDR2: SNHLY and FYNNEI.